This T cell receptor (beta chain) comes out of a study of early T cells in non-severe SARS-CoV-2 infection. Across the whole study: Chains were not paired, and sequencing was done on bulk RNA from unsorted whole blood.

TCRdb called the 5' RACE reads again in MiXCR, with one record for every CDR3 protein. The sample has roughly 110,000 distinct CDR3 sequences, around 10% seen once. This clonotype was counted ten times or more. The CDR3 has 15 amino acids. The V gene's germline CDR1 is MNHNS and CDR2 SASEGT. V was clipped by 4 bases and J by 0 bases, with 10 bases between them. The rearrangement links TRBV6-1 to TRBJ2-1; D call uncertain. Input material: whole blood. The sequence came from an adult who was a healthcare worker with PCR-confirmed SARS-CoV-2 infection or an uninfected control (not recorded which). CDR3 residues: CASSVSAISYNEQFF. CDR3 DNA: TGTGCCAGCAGTGTAAGCGCGATCTCCTACAATGAGCAGTTCTTC.